The TCR beta chain under discussion was sequenced for a study of T cell responses to AZD1222 COVID-19 vaccine. Study-level results: Targets within unmutated variant regions were reportedly found for nearly half of spike-specific TCRs. It should be noted that donors were predominantly white British and more often female, and clonal diversity was possibly underestimated.

This clone was seen only a few times. What it binds is unknown. Only in-frame clones appear in the TCRdb table, and some are missing; sequencing was by immunoSEQ multiplex PCR. The data contain about 54,000 clones, around 92% of them seen just once; the ten biggest clones take up about 14%. The CDR3 is 12 residues long. Trimming pared 6 bases from V and 3 bases from J, leaving 7 bases between. This clonotype originated in an adult who received the AZD1222 COVID-19 vaccine. Sequenced material: peripheral blood, taken 28 days after the second AZD1222 dose. This chain uses TRBV12-3 or TRBV12-4 with TRBJ2-3; no definite D call. In DNA, the CDR3 is TGTGCCAGCAGCCCCCAAACAGATACGCAGTATTTT. Amino acids: CASSPQTDTQYF.